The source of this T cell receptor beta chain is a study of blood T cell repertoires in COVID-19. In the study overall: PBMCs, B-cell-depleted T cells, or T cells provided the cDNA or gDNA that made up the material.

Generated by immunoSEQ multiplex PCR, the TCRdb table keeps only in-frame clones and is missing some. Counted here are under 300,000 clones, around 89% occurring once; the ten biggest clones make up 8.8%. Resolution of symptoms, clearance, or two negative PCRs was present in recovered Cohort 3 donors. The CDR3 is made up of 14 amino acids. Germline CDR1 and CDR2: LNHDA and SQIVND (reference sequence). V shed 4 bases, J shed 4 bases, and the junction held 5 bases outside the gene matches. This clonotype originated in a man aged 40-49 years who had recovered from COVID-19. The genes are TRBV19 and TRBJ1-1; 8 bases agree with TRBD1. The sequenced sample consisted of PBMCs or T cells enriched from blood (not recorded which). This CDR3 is CASSTTGGSTEAFF. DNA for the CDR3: TGTGCCAGTAGTACCACAGGGGGGAGCACTGAAGCTTTCTTT.